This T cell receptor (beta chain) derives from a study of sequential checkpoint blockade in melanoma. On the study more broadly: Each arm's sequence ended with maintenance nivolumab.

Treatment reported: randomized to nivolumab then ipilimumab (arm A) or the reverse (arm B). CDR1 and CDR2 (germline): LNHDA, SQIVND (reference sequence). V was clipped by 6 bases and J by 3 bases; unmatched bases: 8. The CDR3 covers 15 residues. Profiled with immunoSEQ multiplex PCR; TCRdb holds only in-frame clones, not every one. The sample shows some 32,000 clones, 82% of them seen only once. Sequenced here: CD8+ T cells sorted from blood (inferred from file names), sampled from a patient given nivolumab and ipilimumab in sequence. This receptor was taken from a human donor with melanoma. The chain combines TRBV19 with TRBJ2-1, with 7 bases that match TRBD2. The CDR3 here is CASRLEAGLYNEQFF. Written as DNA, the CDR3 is TGTGCCAGTAGATTGGAAGCGGGGCTCTACAATGAGCAGTTCTTC.